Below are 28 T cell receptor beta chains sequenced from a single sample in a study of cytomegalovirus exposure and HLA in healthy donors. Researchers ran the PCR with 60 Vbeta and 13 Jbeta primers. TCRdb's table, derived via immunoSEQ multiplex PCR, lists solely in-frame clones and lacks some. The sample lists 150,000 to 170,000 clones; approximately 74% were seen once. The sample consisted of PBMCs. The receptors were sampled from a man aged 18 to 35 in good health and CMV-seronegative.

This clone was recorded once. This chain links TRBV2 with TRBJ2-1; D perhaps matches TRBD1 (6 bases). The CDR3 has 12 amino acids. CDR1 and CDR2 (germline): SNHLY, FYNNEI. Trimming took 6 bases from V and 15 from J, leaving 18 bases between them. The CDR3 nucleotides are TGTGCCAGCAGCGCTAGGGACACTTCGGCGTTCTTC. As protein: CASSARDTSAFF.

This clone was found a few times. CDR3 residues: CASSGDSSGNTIYF. CDR3 bases: TGTGCCAGCTCAGGGGACAGCTCTGGAAACACCATATATTTT. The chain couples TRBV18 to TRBJ1-3, with 7 nucleotides matching TRBD1. The length of the CDR3 is 14 residues. CDR1 is KGHSH, CDR2 LQKENI, per germline. The trim removed 5 bases at V and 0 bases at J, leaving 1 base unmatched.

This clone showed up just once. The CDR3 loop reads CASSQERFDNEQFF. DNA for the CDR3: TGCGCCAGCAGCCAGGAGCGCTTTGACAATGAGCAGTTCTTC. V usage is TRBV4-1 and J usage is TRBJ2-1; D uncertain. Germline V gene data show CDR1 as MGHRA and CDR2 as YSYEKL. Trimming took off 3 bases at V and 5 bases at J, with 11 bases between the two ends. The CDR3 totals 14 residues.

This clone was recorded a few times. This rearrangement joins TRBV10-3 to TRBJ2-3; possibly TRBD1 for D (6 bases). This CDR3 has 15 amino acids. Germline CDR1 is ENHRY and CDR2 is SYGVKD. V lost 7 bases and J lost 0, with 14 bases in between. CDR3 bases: TGTGCCATCAAAACGGACAGCCCTAGCACAGATACGCAGTATTTT. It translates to CAIKTDSPSTDTQYF.

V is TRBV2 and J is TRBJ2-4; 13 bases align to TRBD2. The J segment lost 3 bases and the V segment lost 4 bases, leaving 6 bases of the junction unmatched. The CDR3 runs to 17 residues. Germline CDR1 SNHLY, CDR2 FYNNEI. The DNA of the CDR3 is TGTGCCAGCAGTGGGGGACTAGCGGGGACCCTCAAAAACATTCAGTACTTC. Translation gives CASSGGLAGTLKNIQYF.

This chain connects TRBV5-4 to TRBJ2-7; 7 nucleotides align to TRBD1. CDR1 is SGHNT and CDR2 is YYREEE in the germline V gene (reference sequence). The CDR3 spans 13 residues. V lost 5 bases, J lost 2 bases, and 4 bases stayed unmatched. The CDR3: CASSFGQAYEQYF. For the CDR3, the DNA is TGTGCCAGCAGTTTCGGACAGGCCTACGAGCAGTACTTC.

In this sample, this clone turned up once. CDR3 sequence: CASSQITGDNSPLHF. The CDR3 DNA reads as TGCGCCAGCAGCCAAATCACAGGTGATAATTCACCCCTCCACTTT. This chain uses TRBV4-3 with TRBJ1-6, with D possibly matching TRBD1 (5 bases). The CDR3 covers 15 residues. The V end lost 2 bases, the J end lost 5 bases, and 10 bases lay between the germline ends. Germline-derived CDR1 and CDR2 are LGHNA and YSLEER.

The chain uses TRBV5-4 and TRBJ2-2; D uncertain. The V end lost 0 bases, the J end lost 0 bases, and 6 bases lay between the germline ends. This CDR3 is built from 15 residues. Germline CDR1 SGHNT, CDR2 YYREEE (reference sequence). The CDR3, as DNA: TGTGCCAGCAGCTTGGGTACAGCGAACACCGGGGAGCTGTTTTTT. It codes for CASSLGTANTGELFF.

CDR3 nucleotide sequence: TGTGCCAGCAGCCCCAATTTTGGACAGGTAGACTATGGCTACACCTTC. As protein: CASSPNFGQVDYGYTF. The V gene is TRBV4-2, the J gene TRBJ1-2, with 7 bases lining up with TRBD1. Trimming removed 4 bases from V and 3 bases from J; junction bases left unmatched: 11. Germline CDR1 reads LGHNA; CDR2 reads YNFKEQ. The CDR3 has 16 residues.

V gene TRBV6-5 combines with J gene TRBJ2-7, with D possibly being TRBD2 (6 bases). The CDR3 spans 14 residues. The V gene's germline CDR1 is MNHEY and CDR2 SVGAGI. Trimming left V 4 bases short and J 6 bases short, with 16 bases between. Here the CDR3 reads CASSSRGGAGEQYV. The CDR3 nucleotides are TGTGCCAGCAGTTCGCGGGGAGGTGCGGGCGAGCAGTACGTC.

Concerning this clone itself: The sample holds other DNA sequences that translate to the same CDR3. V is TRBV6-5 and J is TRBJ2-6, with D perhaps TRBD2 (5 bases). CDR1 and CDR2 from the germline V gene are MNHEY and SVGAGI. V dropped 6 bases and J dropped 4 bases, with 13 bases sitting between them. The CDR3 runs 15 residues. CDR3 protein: CASSPGGDGANVLTF. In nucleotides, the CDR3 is TGTGCCAGCAGCCCAGGAGGAGACGGGGCCAACGTCCTGACTTTC.

The CDR3 sequence is CASSAAPPRTEAFF. The CDR3 nucleotides are TGTGCCAGCAGTGCCGCGCCTCCGAGGACTGAAGCTTTCTTT. The V and J genes are TRBV25-1 and TRBJ1-1; D not resolved. The germline gives CDR1 MGHDK, CDR2 SYGVNS. CDR3 length equals 14 residues. The V gene lost 4 bases and the J gene lost 5 bases, with 14 bases spanning the gap.

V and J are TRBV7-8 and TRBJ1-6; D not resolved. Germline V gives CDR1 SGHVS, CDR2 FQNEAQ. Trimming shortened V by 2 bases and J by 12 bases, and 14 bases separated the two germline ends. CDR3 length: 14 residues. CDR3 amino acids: CASSLTTGSGPLHF. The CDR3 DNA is TGTGCCAGCAGCTTAACAACGGGTTCTGGACCCCTCCACTTT.

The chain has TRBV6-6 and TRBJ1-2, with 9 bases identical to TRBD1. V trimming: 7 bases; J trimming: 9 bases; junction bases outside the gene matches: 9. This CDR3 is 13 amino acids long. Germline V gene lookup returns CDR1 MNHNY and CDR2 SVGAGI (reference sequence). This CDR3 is CASILQGAVSYTF. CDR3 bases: TGTGCCAGCATTCTACAGGGGGCTGTTAGCTACACCTTC.

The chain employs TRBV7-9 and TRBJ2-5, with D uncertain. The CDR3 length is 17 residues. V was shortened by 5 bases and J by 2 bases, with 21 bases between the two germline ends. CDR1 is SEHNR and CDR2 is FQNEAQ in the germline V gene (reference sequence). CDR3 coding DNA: TGTGCCAGCAGCCCAAGTAGGTCTACAGCACCACAAGAGACCCAGTACTTC. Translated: CASSPSRSTAPQETQYF.

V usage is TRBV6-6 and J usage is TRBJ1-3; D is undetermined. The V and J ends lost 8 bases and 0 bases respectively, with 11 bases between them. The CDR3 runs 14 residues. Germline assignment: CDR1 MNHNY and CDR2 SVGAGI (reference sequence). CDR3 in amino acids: CASGVGSSGNTIYF. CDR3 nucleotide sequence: TGTGCCAGCGGAGTCGGCAGCTCTGGAAACACCATATATTTT.

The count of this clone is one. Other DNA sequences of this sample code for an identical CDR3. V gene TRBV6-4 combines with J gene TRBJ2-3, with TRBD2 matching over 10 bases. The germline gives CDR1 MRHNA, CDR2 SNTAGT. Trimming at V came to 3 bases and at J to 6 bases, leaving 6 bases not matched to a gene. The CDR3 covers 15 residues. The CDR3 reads CASSETSGATDTQYF. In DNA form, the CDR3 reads TGTGCCAGCAGTGAAACTAGCGGGGCCACGGATACGCAGTATTTT.

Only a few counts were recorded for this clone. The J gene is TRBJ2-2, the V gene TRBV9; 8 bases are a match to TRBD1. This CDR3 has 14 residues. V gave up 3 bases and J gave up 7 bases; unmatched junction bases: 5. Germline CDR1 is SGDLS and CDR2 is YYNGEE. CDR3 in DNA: TGTGCCAGCAGCGATGGACAGGGCGTCGGGGAGCTGTTTTTT. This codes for CASSDGQGVGELFF.

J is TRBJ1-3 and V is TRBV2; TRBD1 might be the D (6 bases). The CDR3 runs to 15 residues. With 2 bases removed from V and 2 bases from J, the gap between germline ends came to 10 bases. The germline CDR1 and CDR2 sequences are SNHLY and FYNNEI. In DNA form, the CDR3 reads TGTGCCAGCAGTGAAAGAACAGGGCCTGGAAACACCATATATTTT. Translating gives CASSERTGPGNTIYF.

The CDR3 here is CASSQDGWQNSGNTIYF. CDR3 nucleotides: TGCGCCAGCAGCCAAGATGGTTGGCAGAACTCTGGAAACACCATATATTTT. The V gene is TRBV4-3, the J gene TRBJ1-3, with D unresolved. V lost 0 bases and J lost 0, with 12 bases in between. Germline V gives CDR1 LGHNA, CDR2 YSLEER. The CDR3 consists of 17 residues.

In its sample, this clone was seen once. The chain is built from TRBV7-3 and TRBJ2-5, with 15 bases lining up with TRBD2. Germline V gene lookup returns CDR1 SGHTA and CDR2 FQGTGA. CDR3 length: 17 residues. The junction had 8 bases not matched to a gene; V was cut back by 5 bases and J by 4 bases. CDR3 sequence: CASSPRGLAGGRETQYF. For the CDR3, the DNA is TGTGCCAGCAGCCCCCGTGGACTAGCGGGGGGGCGAGAGACCCAGTACTTC.

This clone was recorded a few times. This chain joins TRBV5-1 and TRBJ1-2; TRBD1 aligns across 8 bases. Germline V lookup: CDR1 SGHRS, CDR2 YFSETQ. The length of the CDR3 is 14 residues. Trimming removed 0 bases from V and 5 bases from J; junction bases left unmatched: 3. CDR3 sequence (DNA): TGCGCCAGCAGCTTGGGAGGACAGGGTTATGGCTACACCTTC. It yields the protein CASSLGGQGYGYTF.

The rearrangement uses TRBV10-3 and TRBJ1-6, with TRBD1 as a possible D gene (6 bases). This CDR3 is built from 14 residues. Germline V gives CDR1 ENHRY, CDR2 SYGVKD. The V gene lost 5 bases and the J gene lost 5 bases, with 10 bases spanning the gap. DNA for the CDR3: TGTGCCATCAGTCAAGGGGGGGATAATTCACCCCTCCACTTT. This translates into CAISQGGDNSPLHF.

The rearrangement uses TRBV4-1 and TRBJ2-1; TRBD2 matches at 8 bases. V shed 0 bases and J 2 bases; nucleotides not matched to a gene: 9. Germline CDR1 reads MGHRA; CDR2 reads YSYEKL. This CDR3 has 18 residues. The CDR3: CASSQDPRRGGTYNEQFF. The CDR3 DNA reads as TGCGCCAGCAGCCAAGACCCCCGACGGGGGGGGACCTACAATGAGCAGTTCTTC.

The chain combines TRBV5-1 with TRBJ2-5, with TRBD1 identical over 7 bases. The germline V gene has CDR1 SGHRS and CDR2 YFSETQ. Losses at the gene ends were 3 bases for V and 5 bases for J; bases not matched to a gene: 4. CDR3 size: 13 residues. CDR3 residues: CASSSQGKETQYF. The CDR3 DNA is TGCGCCAGCAGCTCACAGGGGAAGGAGACCCAGTACTTC. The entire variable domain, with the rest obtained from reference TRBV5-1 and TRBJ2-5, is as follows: KAGVTQTPRYLIKTRGQQVTLSCSPISGHRSVSWYQQTPGQGLQFLFEYFSETQRNKGNFPGRFSGRQFSNSRSEMNVSTLELGDSALYLCASSSQGKETQYFGPGTRLLVL.

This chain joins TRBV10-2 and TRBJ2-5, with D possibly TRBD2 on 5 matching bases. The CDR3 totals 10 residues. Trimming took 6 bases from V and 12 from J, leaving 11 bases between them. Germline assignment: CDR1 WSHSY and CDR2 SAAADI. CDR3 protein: CASRDLRKYF. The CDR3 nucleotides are TGCGCCAGCAGGGACTTACGGAAGTACTTC.

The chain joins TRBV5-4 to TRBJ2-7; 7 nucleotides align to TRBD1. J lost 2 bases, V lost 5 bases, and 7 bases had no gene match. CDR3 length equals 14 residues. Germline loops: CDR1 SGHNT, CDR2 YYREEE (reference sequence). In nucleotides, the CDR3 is TGTGCCAGCAGGCTCGGACAGGCGACCTACGAGCAGTACTTC. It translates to CASRLGQATYEQYF.

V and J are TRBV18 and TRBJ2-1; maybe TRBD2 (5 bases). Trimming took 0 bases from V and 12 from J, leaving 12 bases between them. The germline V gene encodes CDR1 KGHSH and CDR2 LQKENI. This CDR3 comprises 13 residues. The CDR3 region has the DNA TGTGCCAGCTCACCACCAGCGACGGGGTCGCAGTTCTTC. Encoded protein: CASSPPATGSQFF.